This TCR beta chain was recovered during a study of shared clonotypes between healthy human individuals. Study-wide background: Aged between 18 and 49, the donors were two women and a few men. Each donor had three CD4 naive, three CD4 memory, two CD8 naive and one CD8 memory plate.

Here immunoSEQ multiplex PCR was the method, and the copy in TCRdb shows in-frame clones only, minus some. This table holds about 1 million clones, about 75% found once. Between the trimmed V and J ends, which lost 0 bases and 3 bases, there was a span of 18 bases. The CDR3 consists of 18 residues. The V gene's germline CDR1 is SGHNT and CDR2 YYREEE (reference sequence). This clone was counted once. Its antigen is undetermined. Whole-study results and caveats: The genetic and exposure-history diversity represented was limited by few donors.

The sample consisted of memory CD4+ T cells sorted from blood. As to subset: CD45RA-negative fraction. This TCR was sampled from a man between 18 and 29 years old in good health. This chain connects TRBV5-4 to TRBJ2-2; maybe TRBD1 (6 bases). CDR3: CASSLGAYRVGDTGELFF. DNA of the CDR3: TGTGCCAGCAGCTTGGGGGCCTACAGGGTGGGGGACACCGGGGAGCTGTTTTTT.